This T cell receptor beta chain was observed in a study of patients and donors after allogeneic stem cell transplantation (TCRdb year 2020). This clonotype has more than one count but fewer than ten. Its binding antigen is unknown. Base qualities are not at hand, and no much larger clone is one base apart. V gives up 5 bases and J gives up 4 bases, and the segment between their germline ends measures 14 bases. The CDR3 has 14 amino acids, counting the end cysteine and phenylalanine. Only the CDR3 region is kept as DNA, spanning 42 bases read in frame from base 1. The germline V gene sets CDR1 to MNHEY and CDR2 to SVGAGI. Libraries were built with RT-PCR. TCRdb records NextSeq 550 as the sequencer. TCRdb reran the public reads through fastp at Q25 and MiXCR, keeping productive beta chains. CDR3 protein sequences are deduplicated, and each keeps its most common genes and DNA. This sample lists 150,000 to 200,000 distinct CDR3 sequences; about 29% were detected once. The ten largest make up 3.2% of the sample.

The source material was blood, either unsorted or a sorted T cell fraction (not recorded which). The chain joins TRBV6-5 to TRBJ1-2; the D gene is unclear. This TCR was recovered from a human donor who was either an allogeneic HSCT recipient or a stem cell or donor lymphocyte infusion donor (not recorded which). It is not recorded whose cells these are; they may come from a transplant donor. The DNA sequence follows: TGTGCCAGCAGTACCCCCTTGGGGAGCTATGGCTACACCTTC. It translates as CASSTPLGSYGYTF.